This TCR beta chain originates from a study of blood T cell repertoires in COVID-19 (dated by TCRdb to the early 2020s). Some background on the complete study: Collaborator samples came from the United States, Italy and Spain and covered acute and convalescent phases of COVID-19. Deeply sampled blood TCRbeta repertoires from subjects exposed to, actively infected with, or recovered from COVID-19 were included in the dataset. A de-identified subject ID, COVID-19 status, age in years and sex were almost always included in the sample metadata. Where available, HLA class I and class II types were obtained from metadata supplied by the sample provider rather than from assay-based typing. The prospective study material was composed of cDNA or gDNA derived from T cells, B-cell-depleted T cells, or PBMCs. The repertoires were made available in a free public database intended to serve as a resource for research on the immune response to SARS-CoV-2. Samples were obtained from the ongoing ImmuneRACE study (first 160 participants) and from about 1,300 subjects provided by 6 global collaborators. The paper as a whole reports these results and caveats: How much clinical and demographic metadata was included differed by source and by participant, and the metadata was provided uncurated.

Points on this clone: The specificity of this receptor is unknown. Base-call qualities are not available, and no considerably larger clone is one nucleotide away.

Enrolling through a virtual design, the prospective study's participants ranged in age from roughly 18 to 89 years and lived across around 25 United States geographic areas. In the prospective study, participants were assigned to cohorts based on the clinical history participants reported in a screening survey and a study questionnaire. Recovered participants in ImmuneRACE Cohort 3 were defined by two consecutive negative NP/OP PCR tests, clearance by a healthcare professional, or resolution of symptoms. Each participant in the prospective study had whole blood, serum and a nasopharyngeal or oropharyngeal swab collected by mobile phlebotomists. Over a roughly 2-month period, participants in the prospective study had the option of providing additional blood draws and questionnaires. Prospective study blood samples were shipped either frozen or at room temperature before DNA extraction. TCRbeta CDR3 regions were amplified from genomic DNA using the immunoSEQ Assay, a bias-controlled multiplex PCR. The study's processing was this. Within the assay, amplification of reference gene primers was used to estimate how many nucleated cells each sample contained. Sequence reads were collapsed and filtered to measure the absolute abundance of every unique TCRbeta CDR3 rearrangement. For each sample, productive Simpson clonality was calculated as the square root of Simpson's diversity index over productive rearrangements. Here the immuneACCESS table is served through TCRdb, limited to in-frame sequences with V and J called. Missing clones are a known gap in these copies; in checked studies unresolved V genes cover under half, and the rest lacks a known reason. V and J calls and clone size are those listed in that table; D and trimming were worked out from the DNA. This sample comprises fewer than 400,000 clones, 80% to 90% of them detected only once. In total, the top ten clones hold less than 2.5% of the sample.

Ends trimmed: V by 8 bases, J by 5 bases; bases unmatched to a gene: 14. Reading the germline V gene gives CDR1 ENHRY and CDR2 SYGVKD. The CDR3, cysteine through phenylalanine, is 15 amino acids long. The sequence is cut down to CDR3 DNA, 45 bases in frame from base 1. The chain joins TRBV10-3 to TRBJ2-5, with 7 junctional bases fitting TRBD1. This sequence was found in a man aged 25-45 years who had recovered from COVID-19. The sequencing sample was made of PBMCs or T cells enriched from blood (not recorded which). Here is the DNA: TGTGCCATCGGGCCTCCGGGACAGCCTTTTGAGACCCAGTACTTC. Translated, this gives CAIGPPGQPFETQYF.